Following are 12 T cell receptor beta chains from one sample sequenced in a study of Graves' ophthalmopathy and Graves' hyperthyroidism. RNA transcripts were the template, and TCR beta CDR3 regions were amplified from them. An opening RT-PCR round employed HTBI primers and preceded a second-round multiplex PCR. A single record per CDR3 protein comes from TCRdb applying MiXCR to the multiplex PCR reads. The sample has over a million distinct CDR3 sequences, about 35% seen once; the top ten hold approximately 12%. Sequenced input: peripheral blood or thyroid tissue (not recorded which). The receptors come from an adult man with Graves' hyperthyroidism.

CDR3 DNA: TGTGCCAGCAGCTTGGACCCCGGAACCTCTGGAAACACCATATATTTT. Protein: CASSLDPGTSGNTIYF. The chain uses TRBV7-9 and TRBJ1-3; D gene uncertain. The germline gives CDR1 SEHNR, CDR2 FQNEAQ (reference sequence). V was trimmed by 3 bases and J by 0 bases, leaving 12 bases between them. The CDR3 runs 16 residues.

In this sample, this clonotype turned up a few times. The chain is built from TRBV6-5 and TRBJ1-1; no clear D gene. This CDR3 has 14 amino acids. Between the trimmed V and J ends, which lost 6 bases and 0 bases, there was a span of 11 bases. Germline values: CDR1 MNHEY, CDR2 SVGAGI. The CDR3 bases are TGTGCCAGCAGACTGGACGGTATGAACACTGAAGCTTTCTTT. It codes for CASRLDGMNTEAFF.

Turning to this clonotype: At one end, the junction sequence differs from germline, possibly due to a read error. The rearrangement links TRBV7-2 to TRBJ2-7; D is possibly TRBD1 (6 bases). Germline V gene data show CDR1 as SGHTA and CDR2 as FQGNSA. The CDR3 spans 15 residues. The CDR3 loop is CASSPLDRLSYEQYF. The CDR3, as DNA: TGCGCCAGCAGCCCCTTGGACAGACTCTCCTACGAGCAGTACTTC.

This clonotype has just a few counts. The chain links TRBV14 to TRBJ2-7; tentatively, D is TRBD2 (6 bases). The ends were cut back, 0 bases at V and 3 bases at J, with 21 bases in the middle. Germline V lookup: CDR1 SGHDN, CDR2 FVKESK. The CDR3 spans 18 residues. For the CDR3, the DNA is TGTGCCAGCAGCCAAGATTTACGGAGGGCAGGGTCCGTCTACGAGCAGTACTTC. Its protein is CASSQDLRRAGSVYEQYF.

This clonotype was seen many times. The rearrangement joins TRBV29-1 to TRBJ1-1; TRBD1 aligns across 8 bases. Per germline, CDR1 SQVTM and CDR2 ANQGSEA. V lost 4 bases to trimming and J lost 2 bases; unmatched junction nucleotides: 6. This CDR3 spans 14 amino acids. CDR3 sequence (DNA): TGCAGCGTTGTAACAGGGGGTGGAAACACTGAAGCTTTCTTT. This codes for CSVVTGGGNTEAFF.

The rearrangement joins TRBV5-1 to TRBJ1-1, with D unclear. V dropped 8 bases and J dropped 2 bases, with 16 bases sitting between them. Germline V gene data show CDR1 as SGHRS and CDR2 as YFSETQ. The CDR3 contains 14 residues. The CDR3 is CASSSGPSNTEAFF. CDR3 nucleotide sequence: TGCGCCAGTAGTTCTGGACCATCTAACACTGAAGCTTTCTTT.

This clonotype was seen just once. The chain employs TRBV5-4 and TRBJ1-3, with a possible D match to TRBD1 (6 bases). Trimming stripped 0 bases from V and 4 bases from J, with 14 bases between. Looked up from germline, CDR1 is SGHNT and CDR2 is YYREEE (reference sequence). This CDR3 has 16 residues. Here the CDR3 reads CASSLDMQGTGNTIYF. The CDR3 nucleotides read TGTGCCAGCAGCTTGGATATGCAGGGGACGGGAAACACCATATATTTT.

The table lists this clonotype with many counts. The chain is built from TRBV7-9 and TRBJ2-7, with no clear D. The germline V gene has CDR1 SEHNR and CDR2 FQNEAQ (reference sequence). The CDR3 runs to 15 residues. V was clipped by 5 bases and J by 0 bases, with 14 bases between them. CDR3 DNA: TGTGCCAGCAGCCGCGTGTCCGGAAGCTCCTACGAGCAGTACTTC. Its translation is CASSRVSGSSYEQYF.

The chain recombines TRBV29-1 with TRBJ1-3; D is unclear. CDR3 length: 11 amino acids. Germline loops: CDR1 SQVTM, CDR2 ANQGSEA. Trimming left V 8 bases short and J 0 bases short, with 5 bases between. CDR3 sequence (DNA): TGCAGCACCATCTCTGGAAACACCATATATTTT. This translates into CSTISGNTIYF. The entire variable domain, with the rest obtained from reference TRBV29-1 and TRBJ1-3, is as follows: SAVISQKPSRDICQRGTSLTIQCQVDSQVTMMFWYRQQPGQSLTLIATANQGSEATYESGFVIDKFPISRPNLTFSTLTVSNMSPEDSSIYLCSTISGNTIYFGEGSWLTVV.

The DNA for the CDR3 is TGTGCCAGCAGCTCTTATGCCGGGACAGGGTTCTACGAGCAGTACTTC. As protein: CASSSYAGTGFYEQYF. The rearrangement joins TRBV7-4 to TRBJ2-7, with 9 bases aligning to TRBD1. Germline trimming cut 4 bases from V and 3 bases from J; bases unmatched to any gene: 10. Germline V lookup: CDR1 SGHVT, CDR2 SQSDAQ. The CDR3 is 16 residues long.

The CDR3 region is CASITLTGNYGYTF. The CDR3 DNA follows: TGTGCCAGCATTACTTTGACAGGGAACTATGGCTACACCTTC. The rearrangement links TRBV28 to TRBJ1-2; 7 nucleotides line up with TRBD1. This CDR3 spans 14 amino acids. Germline V CDR1 and CDR2: MDHEN, SYDVKM. V lost 7 bases, J lost 2 bases, and 7 bases stayed unmatched.

This clonotype was found many times. The rearrangement links TRBV20-1 to TRBJ2-5; 7 bases agree with TRBD1. The trim removed 3 bases at V and 4 bases at J, leaving 8 bases unmatched. The CDR3 has 14 amino acids. CDR1 and CDR2 (germline): DFQATT, SNEGSKA (reference sequence). CDR3 sequence reads: CSARFSTGRETQYF. The CDR3, as DNA: TGCAGTGCTAGGTTCTCGACAGGGCGAGAGACCCAGTACTTC.